The source of this TCR beta chain is a study of shared clonotypes between healthy human individuals. Produced via immunoSEQ multiplex PCR; TCRdb's table is partial and in-frame only. The table lists 950,000 to 1,200,000 clones, 77% of them singletons. Points on this clone: No antigen is known for it.

Whole-study results and caveats: Depth of sequencing was expected to influence donor clonotype sharing. In general, naive subsets displayed greater estimated richness than memory subsets did.

CDR1 and CDR2 from the germline V gene are GTSNPN and SVGIG (reference sequence). This CDR3 has 15 amino acids. J was trimmed by 7 bases and V by 6 bases; bases with no gene match: 8. The sequencing sample was made of memory CD4+ T cells from PBMCs. Stated subset: CD45RA-negative fraction. This sequence originates from a man aged 18 to 30 in good health. Some clones in this sample may be carry-over from other donors' samples. V is TRBV30 and J is TRBJ2-1, with 14 bases identical to TRBD2. The CDR3 nucleotides are TGTGCCTGCCCCGGGACTAGCGGGAGAGAGAATGAGCAGTTCTTC. This encodes CACPGTSGRENEQFF.